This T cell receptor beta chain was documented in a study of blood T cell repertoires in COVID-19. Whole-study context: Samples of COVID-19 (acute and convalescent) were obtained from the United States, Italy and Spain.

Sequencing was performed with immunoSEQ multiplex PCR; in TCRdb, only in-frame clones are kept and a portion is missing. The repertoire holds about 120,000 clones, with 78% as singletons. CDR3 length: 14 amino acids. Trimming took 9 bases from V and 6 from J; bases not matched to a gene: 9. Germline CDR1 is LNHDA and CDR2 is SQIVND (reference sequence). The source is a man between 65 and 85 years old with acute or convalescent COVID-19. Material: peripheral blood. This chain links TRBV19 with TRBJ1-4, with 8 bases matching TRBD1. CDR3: CASAQGARDEKLFF. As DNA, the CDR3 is TGTGCCAGCGCGCAGGGGGCGCGAGATGAAAAACTGTTTTTT.